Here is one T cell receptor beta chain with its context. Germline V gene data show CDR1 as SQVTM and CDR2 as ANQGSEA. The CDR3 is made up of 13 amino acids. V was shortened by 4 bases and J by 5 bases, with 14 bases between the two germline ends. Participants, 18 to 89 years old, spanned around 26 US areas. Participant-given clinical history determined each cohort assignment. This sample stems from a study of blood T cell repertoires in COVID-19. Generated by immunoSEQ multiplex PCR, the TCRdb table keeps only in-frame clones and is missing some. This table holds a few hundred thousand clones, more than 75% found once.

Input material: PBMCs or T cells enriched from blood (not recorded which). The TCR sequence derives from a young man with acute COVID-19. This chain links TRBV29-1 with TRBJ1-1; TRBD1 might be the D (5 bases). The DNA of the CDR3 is TGCAGCGTTGGTTGGGGTACAGGAACTGAAGCTTTCTTT. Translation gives CSVGWGTGTEAFF.